The 25 T cell receptor beta chains below were found in one sample sequenced in a study of OX40 agonist ivuxolimab in advanced cancers. Produced via immunoSEQ multiplex PCR; TCRdb's table is partial and in-frame only. The repertoire includes almost 85,000 clones, about 88% of them detected once, and roughly 0.19% sits in the top ten. The specimen comprised CD4+ or CD8+ T cells sorted from blood, sampled in a trial of the OX40 agonist ivuxolimab. The receptors here all came from an adult with an advanced solid tumor such as melanoma, head and neck, liver or kidney cancer.

CDR3 in amino acids: CASRRDSHTIYF. CDR3 bases: TGTGCCAGTCGACGGGACAGCCACACCATATATTTT. V gene TRBV19 combines with J gene TRBJ1-3; 7 positions agree with TRBD1. The V segment lost 8 bases and the J segment 8 bases; nucleotides outside the gene matches: 6. The germline CDR1 and CDR2 sequences are LNHDA and SQIVND (reference sequence). The CDR3 runs to 12 residues.

The chain links TRBV2 to TRBJ1-2; TRBD1 aligns across 11 bases. The CDR3 runs to 16 residues. J was trimmed by 4 bases and V by 4 bases; bases with no gene match: 8. The germline V gene encodes CDR1 SNHLY and CDR2 FYNNEI. CDR3 region: CASSAGTGGGLYGYTF. CDR3 nucleotides: TGTGCCAGCAGTGCCGGGACAGGGGGAGGGCTCTATGGCTACACCTTC.

On this clone: Other DNA sequences of this sample code for an identical CDR3. V gene TRBV5-1 combines with J gene TRBJ2-3; D gene ambiguous. The germline CDR1 and CDR2 sequences are SGHRS and YFSETQ. Trimming removed 3 bases from V and 3 bases from J, with 8 bases in between. This CDR3 region has 13 residues. Here the CDR3 DNA reads TGCGCCAGCAGCTCCACTGTGACAGATACGCAGTATTTT. Translated: CASSSTVTDTQYF. The whole variable domain, remainder taken from reference TRBV5-1 and TRBJ2-3, is KAGVTQTPRYLIKTRGQQVTLSCSPISGHRSVSWYQQTPGQGLQFLFEYFSETQRNKGNFPGRFSGRQFSNSRSEMNVSTLELGDSALYLCASSSTVTDTQYFGPGTRLTVL.

The chain uses TRBV28 and TRBJ1-5, with TRBD1 as a possible D gene (5 bases). Germline V gives CDR1 MDHEN, CDR2 SYDVKM. The V end was cut by 3 bases, the J end by 4 bases, with 13 bases between. The length of the CDR3 is 15 residues. The CDR3, as DNA: TGTGCCAGCAGTTTGTGGGACGGAGGTAATCAGCCCCAGCATTTT. Protein: CASSLWDGGNQPQHF.

The chain recombines TRBV10-3 with TRBJ2-1, with TRBD2 matching 10 bases. The CDR3 is 15 amino acids. V lost 4 bases and J lost 6; bases outside the gene matches: 6. Germline V CDR1 and CDR2: ENHRY, SYGVKD. The CDR3 sequence: CAISGAGGPTNEQFF. The CDR3 bases are TGTGCCATCAGTGGAGCGGGGGGGCCCACCAATGAGCAGTTCTTC.

The V gene is TRBV5-1, the J gene TRBJ2-3, with 9 bases lining up with TRBD1. Germline assignment: CDR1 SGHRS and CDR2 YFSETQ. The CDR3 has 15 amino acids. V lost 3 bases, J lost 0 bases, and 2 bases stayed unmatched. Here the CDR3 DNA reads TGCGCCAGCAGCTACAGGGGGCAGAGCACAGATACGCAGTATTTT. It translates to CASSYRGQSTDTQYF.

The CDR3 region is CASSDDRALYSPLHF. The CDR3 DNA reads as TGTGCCAGCTCAGACGACAGAGCTCTATATTCACCCCTCCACTTT. The chain links TRBV18 to TRBJ1-6, with TRBD1 as a possible D gene (5 bases). Germline V gene lookup returns CDR1 KGHSH and CDR2 LQKENI. Trimming took 5 bases from V and 8 from J, leaving 16 bases between them. The CDR3 has 15 residues.

This rearrangement joins TRBV28 to TRBJ2-7; a possible D gene is TRBD2 (6 bases). This CDR3 region has 12 residues. V was clipped by 4 bases and J by 6 bases, with 10 bases between them. Germline values: CDR1 MDHEN, CDR2 SYDVKM. CDR3 loop: CASSSGGSEQYF. CDR3 DNA: TGTGCCAGCAGTTCTGGGGGGTCCGAGCAGTACTTC.

This rearrangement joins TRBV4-2 to TRBJ1-4, with 7 bases that match TRBD1. Germline V gene lookup returns CDR1 LGHNA and CDR2 YNFKEQ. The CDR3 contains 15 residues. V lost 1 base to trimming and J lost 3 bases; unmatched junction nucleotides: 2. The DNA of the CDR3 is TGTGCCAGCAGCCAAGTTACAGGGGCTAATGAAAAACTGTTTTTT. It yields the protein CASSQVTGANEKLFF.

This chain joins TRBV5-1 and TRBJ2-3, with D perhaps TRBD1 (6 bases). This CDR3 has 15 amino acids. V gave up 4 bases and J gave up 5 bases, with 17 bases separating them. CDR1 SGHRS and CDR2 YFSETQ come from the germline V gene. This CDR3 reads CASSPRGGVGDTQYF. The CDR3 DNA reads TGCGCCAGCAGCCCCAGGGGTGGTGTGGGAGATACGCAGTATTTT.

The chain is built from TRBV2 and TRBJ2-3, with D possibly TRBD2 on 6 matching bases. Between the trimmed V and J ends, which lost 7 bases and 4 bases, there was a span of 15 bases. From germline, CDR1 is SNHLY and CDR2 FYNNEI. The CDR3 runs 14 residues. CDR3 in DNA: TGTGCCAGCACCCGGGACTGGAGGGCAGATACGCAGTATTTT. Translated, it gives CASTRDWRADTQYF.

This rearrangement joins TRBV18 to TRBJ2-5; D gene unclear. This CDR3 spans 14 amino acids. Germline CDR1 reads KGHSH; CDR2 reads LQKENI. V was trimmed by 5 bases and J by 1 base, leaving 11 bases between them. The chain's CDR3 is CASSSSGPQETQYF. The DNA for the CDR3 is TGTGCCAGCTCATCCTCAGGTCCCCAAGAGACCCAGTACTTC.

As for this clone: Other DNA sequences from this sample encode an identical CDR3 as well. CDR3 loop: CASSSGLPLVQYV. The CDR3 nucleotides are TGTGCCAGCAGCTCTGGACTGCCCCTGGTGCAGTACGTC. V usage is TRBV11-1 and J usage is TRBJ2-7; TRBD2 is a possible D gene (5 bases). Trimming took off 4 bases at V and 9 bases at J, with 16 bases between the two ends. This CDR3 region has 13 residues. CDR1 and CDR2 (germline): SGHAT, FQDESV (reference sequence).

V gene TRBV5-3 combines with J gene TRBJ2-3, with 9 bases matching TRBD2. TRBV5-3 has ORF status, its function being uncertain. V shed 5 bases, J shed 2 bases, and the junction held 6 bases outside the gene matches. This CDR3 has 15 amino acids. The CDR3 DNA follows: TGTGCCAGAAGTTTAGCGGGGGCGCTCACAGATACGCAGTATTTT. Its translation is CARSLAGALTDTQYF.

V is TRBV7-8 and J is TRBJ1-5; no reliable D call. The CDR3 totals 12 residues. Germline CDR1 reads SGHVS; CDR2 reads FQNEAQ. V lost 0 bases and J lost 6, with 3 bases in between. In DNA form, the CDR3 reads TGTGCCAGCAGCTTAGCCTCTCAGCCCCAGCATTTT. Protein sequence: CASSLASQPQHF.

A note on this clone: Distinct nucleotide sequences in the sample also encode this CDR3. The chain is built from TRBV28 and TRBJ2-7; no clear D. CDR1 is MDHEN, CDR2 SYDVKM, per germline. This CDR3 contains 12 residues. The CDR3 loop reads CASKTTFSVQYV. The DNA of the CDR3 is TGCGCCAGCAAAACGACATTTTCTGTGCAGTACGTC.

This clone has just a few counts. This chain joins TRBV4-2 and TRBJ1-4; tentative D call: TRBD1 (5 bases). This CDR3 has 14 amino acids. The V gene's germline CDR1 is LGHNA and CDR2 YNFKEQ. V shed 4 bases and J shed 2 bases, with 8 bases lying between them. CDR3 residues: CASSRGATNEKLFF. CDR3 sequence (DNA): TGTGCCAGCAGCCGAGGGGCGACTAATGAAAAACTGTTTTTT.

The V and J genes are TRBV27 and TRBJ1-1; no definite D call. Germline loops: CDR1 MNHEY, CDR2 SMNVEV (reference sequence). Trimming cost V 7 bases and J 4 bases, with 13 bases left between them. This CDR3 has 13 residues. The chain's CDR3 is CASTPRDGTEAFF. The CDR3 nucleotides read TGTGCCAGCACCCCTCGGGATGGCACTGAAGCTTTCTTT.

The gene calls are TRBV7-9 and TRBJ2-7; 7 bases agree with TRBD1. With V trimmed by 1 base and J by 2 bases, 5 bases remained unmatched. Germline-derived CDR1 and CDR2 are SEHNR and FQNEAQ (reference sequence). The CDR3 runs to 15 residues. The CDR3 DNA reads TGTGCCAGCAGCTTAGACTCAGGGGGACCCTACGAGCAGTACGTC. Its protein product is CASSLDSGGPYEQYV.

The genes are TRBV2 and TRBJ2-6; D assignment may be TRBD1 or TRBD2 (5 bases each). V shed 5 bases and J shed 0 bases, with 17 bases lying between them. Germline lookup yields CDR1 SNHLY and CDR2 FYNNEI. The CDR3 is made up of 18 amino acids. The CDR3 loop reads CASSRGRATPSGANVLTF. The CDR3 nucleotides are TGTGCCAGCAGTAGGGGACGGGCGACCCCCTCTGGGGCCAACGTCCTGACTTTC. Full variable domain (rest looked up from reference TRBV2 and TRBJ2-6): EPEVTQTPSHQVTQMGQEVILRCVPISNHLYFYWYRQILGQKVEFLVSFYNNEISEKSEIFDDQFSVERPDGSNFTLKIRSTKLEDSAMYFCASSRGRATPSGANVLTFGAGSRLTVL.

The V call is TRBV19, the J call TRBJ1-5; D gene ambiguous. V was trimmed by 3 bases and J by 7 bases, leaving 7 bases between them. This CDR3 is 12 amino acids long. Germline CDR1 LNHDA, CDR2 SQIVND (reference sequence). The CDR3 loop is CASSIFRQPQHF. As DNA, the CDR3 is TGTGCCAGTAGTATTTTCAGACAGCCCCAGCATTTT. Full variable domain (missing parts from reference TRBV19 and TRBJ1-5): DGGITQSPKYLFRKEGQNVTLSCEQNLNHDAMYWYRQDPGQGLRLIYYSQIVNDFQKGDIAEGYSVSREKKESFPLTVTSAQKNPTAFYLCASSIFRQPQHFGDGTRLSIL.

The chain carries TRBV28 and TRBJ2-1, with 7 bases that match TRBD1. Germline trimming cut 6 bases from V and 13 bases from J; bases unmatched to any gene: 12. Germline V CDR1 and CDR2: MDHEN, SYDVKM. The CDR3 sequence is 13 residues long. The CDR3 sequence: CASSPRQGETQFF. The DNA for the CDR3 is TGTGCCAGCAGCCCTCGACAGGGTGAGACCCAGTTCTTC.

V gene TRBV2 combines with J gene TRBJ1-4, with D uncertain. Trimming took off 6 bases at V and 8 bases at J, with 13 bases between the two ends. From germline, CDR1 is SNHLY and CDR2 FYNNEI. The CDR3 runs 13 residues. The CDR3 bases are TGTGCCAGCAGACAAGGGTTCTCCGAAAAACTGTTTTTT. This sequence encodes CASRQGFSEKLFF.

This clone has a single count. The gene calls are TRBV2 and TRBJ1-3; D uncertain. CDR1 and CDR2 (germline): SNHLY, FYNNEI. Trimming left V 4 bases short and J 1 base short, with 11 bases between. This CDR3 is built from 15 residues. In nucleotides, the CDR3 is TGTGCCAGCAGTGGAGGAAAAAATTCTGGAAACACCATATATTTT. Its protein product is CASSGGKNSGNTIYF.

The V and J genes are TRBV19 and TRBJ2-3; perhaps TRBD1 as D (5 bases). Trimming took off 6 bases at V and 0 bases at J, with 13 bases between the two ends. The CDR3 is 15 residues long. Germline CDR1 reads LNHDA; CDR2 reads SQIVND (reference sequence). The CDR3 bases are TGTGCCAGTAGAGCGACAGAGCAAAGCACAGATACGCAGTATTTT. The encoded protein is CASRATEQSTDTQYF.